The clone carrying this TCR beta chain turned up a few times. Its target is not known. Clones were read by immunoSEQ multiplex PCR, and TCRdb kept only the in-frame ones, dropping some. The table lists 25,000 to 35,000 clones, with no singletons. This specimen belongs to a study of T cells after posttransplantation cyclophosphamide. Study-level findings and limits: Blood and skin or GI T cell repertoires showed limited TRB overlap. Recipient CMV seropositivity and CMV reactivation strongly tracked TRB clonality.

CDR3 size: 15 residues. Germline CDR1 and CDR2: MDHEN and SYDVKM. Trimming at V came to 6 bases and at J to 3 bases, leaving 11 bases not matched to a gene. The V and J genes are TRBV28 and TRBJ2-7; TRBD1 agrees at 7 bases. The TCR originated in a woman in her 30s in good health and a related stem cell transplant donor. The sample taken for sequencing was PBMCs. The CDR3 sequence is CASSLNRGPYYEQYF. The CDR3 DNA sequence: TGTGCCAGCAGCTTAAACAGGGGACCTTACTACGAGCAGTACTTC.